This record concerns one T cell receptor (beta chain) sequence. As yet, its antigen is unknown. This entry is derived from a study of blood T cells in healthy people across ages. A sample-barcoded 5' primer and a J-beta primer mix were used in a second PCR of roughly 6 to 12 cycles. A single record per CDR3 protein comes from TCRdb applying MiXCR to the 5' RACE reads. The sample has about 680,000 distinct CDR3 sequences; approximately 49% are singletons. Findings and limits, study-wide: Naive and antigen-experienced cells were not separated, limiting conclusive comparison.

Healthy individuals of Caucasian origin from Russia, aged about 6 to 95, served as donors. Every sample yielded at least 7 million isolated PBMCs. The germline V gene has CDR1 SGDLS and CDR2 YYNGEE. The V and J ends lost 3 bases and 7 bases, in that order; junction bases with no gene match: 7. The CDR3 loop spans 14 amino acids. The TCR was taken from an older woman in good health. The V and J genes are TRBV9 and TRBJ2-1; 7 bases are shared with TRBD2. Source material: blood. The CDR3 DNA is TGTGCCAGCAGCGGGACTAGTCACCAGAATGAGCAGTTCTTC. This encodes CASSGTSHQNEQFF.